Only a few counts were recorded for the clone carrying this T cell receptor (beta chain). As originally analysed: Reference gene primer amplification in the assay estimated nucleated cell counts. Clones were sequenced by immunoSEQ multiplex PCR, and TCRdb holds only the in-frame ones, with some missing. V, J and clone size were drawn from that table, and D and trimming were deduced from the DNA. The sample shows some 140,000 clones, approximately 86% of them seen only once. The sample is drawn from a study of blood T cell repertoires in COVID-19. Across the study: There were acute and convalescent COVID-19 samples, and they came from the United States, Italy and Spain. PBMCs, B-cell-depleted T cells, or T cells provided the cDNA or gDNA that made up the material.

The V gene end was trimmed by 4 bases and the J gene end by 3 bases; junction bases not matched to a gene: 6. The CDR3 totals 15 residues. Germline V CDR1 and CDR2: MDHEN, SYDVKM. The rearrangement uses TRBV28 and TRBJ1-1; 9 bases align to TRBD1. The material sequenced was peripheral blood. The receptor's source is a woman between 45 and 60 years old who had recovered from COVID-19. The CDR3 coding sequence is TGTGCCAGCAGTTCCCCGACAGGGGGGCACACTGAAGCTTTCTTT. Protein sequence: CASSSPTGGHTEAFF.